These 7 T cell receptor beta chains originate from one sample sequenced in a study of tumor-infiltrating lymphocytes in oesophageal squamous cell carcinoma. TCRdb used MiXCR to reprocess the PCR reads, holding one entry per CDR3 protein. The sample shows about 13,000 distinct CDR3 sequences, roughly 50% of them seen only once. Sequencing was done on a sample of esophageal tumor tissue. All receptors come from a male donor with esophageal squamous cell carcinoma.

This clonotype was detected only once. V gene TRBV5-4 combines with J gene TRBJ2-5, with 11 bases fitting TRBD2. The last part of the DNA fits TRBJ2-1 better; the J call may be wrong. Germline CDR1 reads SGHNT; CDR2 reads YYREEE (reference sequence). The CDR3 length is 14 residues. The DNA for the CDR3 is TGTGCCAGCAGCACTAGCGGGAGTTTGCATGAGCAGTTCTTC. Amino acid sequence: CASSTSGSLHEQFF.

The chain employs TRBV7-2 and TRBJ2-7, with 7 bases identical to TRBD2. The DNA matches TRBJ2-1 better at its end, which makes the J call doubtful. The CDR3 has 15 residues. Germline V CDR1 and CDR2: SGHTA, FQGNSA. CDR3 bases: TGTGCCAGCAGCTCGACTAGCACTTCCTACAATGAGCAGTTCTTC. Its translation is CASSSTSTSYNEQFF.

This clonotype is labeled medium-sized. This rearrangement joins TRBV6-1 to TRBJ1-1; possible D gene TRBD1, 5 bases. Germline lookup yields CDR1 MNHNS and CDR2 SASEGT. Trimming stripped 1 base from V and 10 bases from J, with 13 bases between. This CDR3 has 13 residues. This CDR3 reads CASSEVGTGVAFF. The CDR3 region has the DNA TGTGCCAGCAGTGAAGTCGGTACAGGAGTAGCTTTCTTT.

This chain uses TRBV12-3 or TRBV12-4 with TRBJ2-1, with 11 bases fitting TRBD2. J lost 5 bases, V lost 4 bases, and 4 bases had no gene match. CDR3 length: 15 residues. CDR3 in amino acids: CASSSGTSGDNEQFF. The CDR3 DNA reads TGTGCCAGCAGTTCCGGGACTAGCGGAGACAATGAGCAGTTCTTC.

With regard to this clonotype: A much larger clone differs by one base, so this may be a read error. This chain uses TRBV27 with TRBJ2-1; D call uncertain. The end of the DNA fits TRBJ2-7 better, so the J call may be wrong. The CDR3 loop spans 13 amino acids. In germline, CDR1 is MNHEY, CDR2 SMNVEV (reference sequence). This CDR3 is CASNASNYNEQYF. The CDR3 nucleotides read TGTGCCAGCAATGCCTCCAATTACAATGAGCAGTACTTC.

This clonotype was seen repeatedly, ten times or more. The gene calls are TRBV6-1 and TRBJ2-5; 7 bases agree with TRBD2. CDR3 size: 16 residues. From germline, CDR1 is MNHNS and CDR2 SASEGT. V gave up 7 bases and J gave up 3 bases; unmatched junction bases: 14. The CDR3 bases are TGTGCCAGCAAAATGTGGTCGGGAGGAGGAAAAGAGACCCAGTACTTC. Its protein product is CASKMWSGGGKETQYF.

A note on this clonotype: A much larger clone differs from this one at a single base, so this may be a read error. CDR3 amino acids: CASSRRGHSYEQFF. CDR3 DNA sequence: TGTGCCAGCAGCCGCCGGGGGCACTCCTACGAGCAGTTCTTC. The rearrangement joins TRBV11-2 to TRBJ2-1; D might be TRBD1 or TRBD2, each matching 6 bases. The CDR3 consists of 14 residues. Trimming removed 5 bases at V and 10 bases at J, with 18 bases between. Germline V gene sequence: CDR1 SGHAT, CDR2 FQNNGV. The full variable domain, with the rest looked up from reference TRBV11-2 and TRBJ2-1, is EAGVAQSPRYKIIEKRQSVAFWCNPISGHATLYWYQQILGQGPKLLIQFQNNGVVDDSQLPKDRFSAERLKGVDSTLKIQPAKLEDSAVYLCASSRRGHSYEQFFGPGTRLTVL.